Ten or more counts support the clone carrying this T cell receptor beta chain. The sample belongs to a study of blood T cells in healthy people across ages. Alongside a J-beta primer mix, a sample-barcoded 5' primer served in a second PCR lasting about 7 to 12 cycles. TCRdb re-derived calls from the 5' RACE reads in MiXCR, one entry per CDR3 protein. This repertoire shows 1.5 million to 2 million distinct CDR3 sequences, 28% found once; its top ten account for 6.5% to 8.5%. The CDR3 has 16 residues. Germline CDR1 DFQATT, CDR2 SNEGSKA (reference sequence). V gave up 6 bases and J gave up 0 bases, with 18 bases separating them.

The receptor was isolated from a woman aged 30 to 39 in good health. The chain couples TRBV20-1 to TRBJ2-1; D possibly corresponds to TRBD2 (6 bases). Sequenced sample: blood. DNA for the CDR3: TGCAGTGCAGACGGGGGAGCAGATAGCTCCTACAATGAGCAGTTCTTC. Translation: CSADGGADSSYNEQFF.